Below are 5 T cell receptor beta chains sequenced from a single sample in a study of blood T cell repertoires in COVID-19. Here immunoSEQ multiplex PCR was the method, and the copy in TCRdb shows in-frame clones only, minus some. The sample shows 150,000 to 200,000 clones, less than 90% of them seen only once. Material: peripheral blood. Receptors were obtained from a woman aged 60 to 75 with COVID-19, enrolled during active disease.

This clone has just a few counts. The gene calls are TRBV3-1 (or the pseudogene TRBV3-2) and TRBJ1-2; D is unclear. V was clipped by 0 bases and J by 2 bases, with 10 bases between them. The CDR3 spans 15 residues. The germline CDR1 and CDR2 sequences are LGHDT and YNNKEL (reference sequence). The CDR3 coding sequence is TGTGCCAGCAGCCAAGAGTCCCATACAAACTATGGCTACACCTTC. Translating gives CASSQESHTNYGYTF.

This clone was observed once. The chain combines TRBV6-5 with TRBJ2-3; no clear D gene. Per the germline V gene, CDR1 is MNHEY and CDR2 is SVGAGI. The CDR3 sequence is 15 residues long. V lost 0 bases to trimming and J lost 4 bases, with 11 bases between them. Here the CDR3 DNA reads TGTGCCAGCAGTTACTCAATACTACGGTCAGATACGCAGTATTTT. It translates to CASSYSILRSDTQYF.

This sequence joins TRBV7-8 and TRBJ2-7; 8 bases fit TRBD2. The CDR3 runs to 16 residues. Germline lookup yields CDR1 SGHVS and CDR2 FQNEAQ. V dropped 2 bases and J dropped 7; count of bases not matched to a gene: 13. In DNA form, the CDR3 reads TGTGCCAGCAGCTTATGGGCCGGGAGGGCCAGAGGGGAGCAGTACTTC. Translated: CASSLWAGRARGEQYF.

The chain joins TRBV3-1 (or the pseudogene TRBV3-2) to TRBJ1-5; D might be TRBD1 (5 bases). V was clipped by 0 bases and J by 6 bases, with 12 bases between them. Germline V CDR1 and CDR2: LGHDT, YNNKEL (reference sequence). CDR3 length equals 15 residues. CDR3 amino acids: CASSQETGFRQPQHF. CDR3 in DNA: TGTGCCAGCAGCCAAGAAACAGGATTCCGTCAGCCCCAGCATTTT.

This clone was counted a single time. The V gene is TRBV7-8, the J gene TRBJ2-7, with 13 bases identical to TRBD2. The V gene end was trimmed by 4 bases and the J gene end by 7 bases; junction bases not matched to a gene: 10. Germline-derived CDR1 and CDR2 are SGHVS and FQNEAQ. CDR3 length equals 16 residues. CDR3 sequence (DNA): TGTGCCAGCAGCTCGGGACTAGCGGGGCTGATGGGGGAGCAGTACTTC. Its protein is CASSSGLAGLMGEQYF.